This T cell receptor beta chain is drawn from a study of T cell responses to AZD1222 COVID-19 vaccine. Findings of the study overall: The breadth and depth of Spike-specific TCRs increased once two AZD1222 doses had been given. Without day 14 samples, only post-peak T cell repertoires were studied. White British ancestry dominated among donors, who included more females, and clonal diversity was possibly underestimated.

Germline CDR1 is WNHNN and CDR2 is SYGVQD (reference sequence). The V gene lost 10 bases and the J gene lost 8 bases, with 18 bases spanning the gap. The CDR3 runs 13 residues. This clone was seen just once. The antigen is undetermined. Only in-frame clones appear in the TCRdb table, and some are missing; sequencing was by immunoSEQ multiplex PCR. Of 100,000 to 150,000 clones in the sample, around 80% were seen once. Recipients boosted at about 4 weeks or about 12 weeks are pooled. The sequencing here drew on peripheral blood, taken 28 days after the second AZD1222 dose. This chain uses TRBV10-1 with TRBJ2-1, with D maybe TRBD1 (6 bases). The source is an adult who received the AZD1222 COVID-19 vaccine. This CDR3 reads CATSPTGFDEQFF. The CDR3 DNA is TGCGCCACCTCCCCCACAGGGTTCGATGAGCAGTTCTTC.